Shown below are 30 T cell receptor beta chains from a single sample sequenced in a study of metastatic and nonmetastatic thyroid tumors. No treatment of any kind had been given to any patient before thyroid surgery. Via MiXCR, TCRdb re-called the PCR reads. The profile shows about 93,000 clones, 9.5% to 15% of them singletons. The sample comprised blood. The source of these receptors is a female donor with papillary thyroid cancer or a benign thyroid nodule (not recorded which). Some clones in this sample may be carry-over from other donors' samples.

This clone occurred many times. V gene TRBV19 combines with J gene TRBJ2-1, with 11 positions matching TRBD2. V dropped 5 bases and J dropped 3; count of bases not matched to a gene: 9. Looked up from germline, CDR1 is LNHDA and CDR2 is SQIVND (reference sequence). The CDR3 is made up of 17 amino acids. The CDR3 nucleotides are TGTGCCAGTAGTGCAAGACCGGGACTAGCGGTCTACAATGAGCAGTTCTTC. This gives the protein CASSARPGLAVYNEQFF.

Worth noting for this clone: This may be a read error, as it is one base from a much larger clone. This sample also contains other DNA sequences that code for the same CDR3. The genes are TRBV20-1 and TRBJ2-3, with D unresolved. Germline values: CDR1 DFQATT, CDR2 SNEGSKA (reference sequence). The CDR3 has 12 residues. The CDR3 here is CSARMARDTQYF. CDR3 bases: TGCAGTGCTAGAATGGCCCGAGATACACAGTATTTT.

This clone came up many times. J is TRBJ2-1 and V is TRBV9; the D is unclear. The germline CDR1 and CDR2 sequences are SGDLS and YYNGEE. V was cut by 6 bases and J by 0 bases, with 13 bases left in between. The CDR3 has 15 amino acids. The CDR3 sequence: CASNRGTVSYNEQFF. The CDR3 DNA reads as TGTGCCAGCAATCGAGGAACCGTCTCCTACAATGAGCAGTTCTTC.

This clone was counted many times. V usage is TRBV5-6 and J usage is TRBJ2-1, with 9 bases lining up with TRBD2. With 6 bases clipped from V and 5 bases from J, the junction kept 12 bases outside the gene matches. The CDR3 is 16 residues long. Germline loops: CDR1 SGHDT, CDR2 YYEEEE. CDR3 sequence reads: CASTHGAGGPHNEQFF. CDR3 sequence (DNA): TGTGCCAGCACCCACGGCGCGGGAGGGCCTCACAATGAGCAGTTCTTC.

At least ten counts were recorded for this clone. Without the conserved terminal phenylalanine or tryptophan, this CDR3 likely stems from a read error. The DNA is left out, because the CDR3 cannot be placed on it with certainty; the CDR3 is given as TCRdb lists it. The CDR3 sequence is CASSESSGYL. The J gene is TRBJ2-7, the V gene TRBV10-1; TRBD2 is taken as the D call from the table, unchecked against the DNA. The CDR3 is 10 residues long, counting both termini. Germline V gene lookup returns CDR1 WNHNN and CDR2 SYGVQD (reference sequence).

Ten or more counts support this clone. The chain combines TRBV28 with TRBJ1-5; no clear D gene. CDR1 and CDR2 from the germline V gene are MDHEN and SYDVKM. V was pared by 6 bases and J by 4 bases, with 16 bases between. This CDR3 is 15 amino acids long. This chain's CDR3 is CASSTPSLGNQPQHF. CDR3 coding DNA: TGTGCCAGCAGCACGCCCTCGTTGGGGAATCAGCCCCAGCATTTT.

As for this clone: Distinct nucleotide sequences in the sample also encode this CDR3. The rearrangement links TRBV27 to TRBJ2-1; D possibly uses TRBD1 or TRBD2 (5 bases each). The germline V gene has CDR1 MNHEY and CDR2 SMNVEV (reference sequence). V dropped 4 bases and J dropped 9 bases, with 25 bases sitting between them. CDR3 length equals 17 residues. This CDR3 reads CASSSPRGGLPRSEQFF. CDR3 nucleotide sequence: TGTGCCAGCAGTTCCCCCCGGGGCGGACTGCCTCGTAGTGAGCAGTTCTTC.

This clone was counted many times. Other DNA sequences in this sample translate to the same CDR3. The gene calls are TRBV30 and TRBJ2-7; D is unresolved. The V end lost 2 bases, the J end lost 4 bases, and 6 bases lay between the germline ends. Germline values: CDR1 GTSNPN, CDR2 SVGIG (reference sequence). The CDR3 length is 11 residues. The CDR3 protein is CAWSQVYEQYF. Here the CDR3 DNA reads TGTGCCTGGAGTCAAGTATACGAGCAGTACTTC. Looking up the rest from reference TRBV30 and TRBJ2-7 gives the full variable domain: SQTIHQWPATLVQPVGSPLSLECTVEGTSNPNLYWYRQAAGRGLQLLFYSVGIGQISSEVPQNLSASRPQDRQFILSSKKLLLSDSGFYLCAWSQVYEQYFGPGTRLTVT.

This clone was recorded at least ten times. The chain couples TRBV6-4 to TRBJ2-1; 8 nucleotides match TRBD2. The CDR3 extends over 15 amino acids. In germline, CDR1 is MRHNA, CDR2 SNTAGT. The ends lost 5 bases at V and 0 bases at J; junction bases unmatched: 3. In nucleotides, the CDR3 is TGTGCCAGCAGTCCGGCGGGGGGCTCCTACAATGAGCAGTTCTTC. Residues: CASSPAGGSYNEQFF.

The sample holds many counts of this clone. The rearrangement uses TRBV28 and TRBJ2-7; D might be TRBD1 or TRBD2, each matching 6 bases. V shed 4 bases and J shed 1 base, with 20 bases lying between them. The CDR3 runs 17 residues. The germline CDR1 and CDR2 sequences are MDHEN and SYDVKM. The DNA for the CDR3 is TGTGCCAGCAGTTCGAACCCGGGGGCGGTTCCATCCTACGAGCAGTACTTC. The encoded protein is CASSSNPGAVPSYEQYF. Combining the CDR3 with reference TRBV28 and TRBJ2-7 gives the whole variable domain DVKVTQSSRYLVKRTGEKVFLECVQDMDHENMFWYRQDPGLGLRLIYFSYDVKMKEKGDIPEGYSVSREKKERFSLILESASTNQTSMYLCASSSNPGAVPSYEQYFGPGTRLTVT.

The count of this clone is one. This could be a read error, since a much larger clone is one nucleotide away. This chain connects TRBV9 to TRBJ2-1; tentatively, D is TRBD1 (6 bases). Trimming took off 4 bases at V and 6 bases at J, with 11 bases between the two ends. This CDR3 has 13 residues. CDR1 and CDR2 from the germline V gene are SGDLS and YYNGEE. Here the CDR3 reads CASSSQGFNEQFF. For the CDR3, the DNA is TGTGCCAGCAGCTCACAGGGTTTCAATGAGCAGTTCTTC. The full variable domain, its missing parts supplied by reference TRBV9 and TRBJ2-1, is DSGVTQTPKHLITATGQRVTLRCSPRSGDLSVYWYQQSLDQGLQFLIQYYNGEERAKGNILERFSAQQFPDLHSELNLSSLELGDSALYFCASSSQGFNEQFFGPGTRLTVL.

This clone has ten or more counts. This sequence joins TRBV7-9 and TRBJ2-1; TRBD2 might be the D (6 bases). The CDR3 covers 15 residues. Germline values: CDR1 SEHNR, CDR2 FQNEAQ (reference sequence). Trimming stripped 1 base from V and 2 bases from J, with 9 bases between. CDR3 sequence (DNA): TGTGCCAGCAGCTTAGACGGGAGCCCCTACAATGAGCAGTTCTTC. Translating it yields CASSLDGSPYNEQFF.

This clone has at least ten counts. This chain joins TRBV6-1 and TRBJ2-5; D is perhaps TRBD2 (5 bases). Trimming removed 6 bases from V and 5 bases from J, with 16 bases in between. The CDR3 has 14 residues. Germline loops: CDR1 MNHNS, CDR2 SASEGT. This chain's CDR3 is CASRASRTGETQYF. For the CDR3, the DNA is TGTGCCAGCAGGGCTAGCCGGACGGGGGAGACCCAGTACTTC.

This clone has only a few counts. This chain joins TRBV30 and TRBJ2-7; weak D call: TRBD1 (5 bases). The CDR3 contains 14 residues. V gave up 4 bases and J gave up 0 bases, with 13 bases separating them. The germline V gene has CDR1 GTSNPN and CDR2 SVGIG (reference sequence). The CDR3 protein is CAWTQDPSSYEQYF. CDR3 nucleotides: TGTGCCTGGACACAGGATCCAAGCTCCTACGAGCAGTACTTC.

This clone was seen only a few times. The chain joins TRBV12-3 or TRBV12-4 to TRBJ2-3, with a possible D match to TRBD1 (6 bases). The germline V and J ends were trimmed by 6 bases and 2 bases, with 15 bases remaining between them. The CDR3 runs to 15 residues. The CDR3, as DNA: TGTGCCAGCAGAAACAGGGAAGAGAACACAGATACGCAGTATTTT. Translated: CASRNREENTDTQYF.

This clone was seen at least ten times. The chain employs TRBV12-3 or TRBV12-4 and TRBJ1-1; D not resolved. Trimming removed 3 bases at V and 0 bases at J, with 8 bases between. This CDR3 is built from 14 residues. CDR3 sequence reads: CASSFVGLNTEAFF. The DNA for the CDR3 is TGTGCCAGCAGTTTCGTAGGGCTGAACACTGAAGCTTTCTTT.

There are many counts of this clone. This chain links TRBV5-6 with TRBJ2-3, with D unresolved. The germline CDR1 and CDR2 sequences are SGHDT and YYEEEE. V dropped 2 bases and J dropped 6 bases, with 13 bases sitting between them. This CDR3 contains 14 residues. CDR3 sequence: CASSLAARGDTQYF. The CDR3 DNA reads TGTGCCAGCAGCTTAGCAGCGCGCGGCGATACGCAGTATTTT.

In its sample, this clone was seen many times. The chain carries TRBV5-6 and TRBJ1-2; 9 nucleotides align to TRBD1. V was pared by 4 bases and J by 8 bases, with 6 bases of the junction left unmatched. This CDR3 is built from 13 residues. CDR1 is SGHDT, CDR2 YYEEEE, per germline. This CDR3 reads CASSQRQGEGYTF. The CDR3 region has the DNA TGTGCCAGCAGCCAGAGACAGGGGGAGGGCTACACCTTC.

Ten or more counts support this clone. V and J are TRBV9 and TRBJ1-1; 10 bases fit TRBD1. Trimming took 5 bases from V and 1 from J; bases not matched to a gene: 8. The CDR3 has 16 residues. Germline V gene sequence: CDR1 SGDLS, CDR2 YYNGEE. The CDR3 bases are TGTGCCAGCAGTGAGACAGGGGGCGCGAGGAACACTGAAGCTTTCTTT. This gives the protein CASSETGGARNTEAFF.

This clone was counted at least ten times. The CDR3 DNA reads TGTGCCAGCAGCTTTCAGGGACTGACTACCGGGGAGCTGTTTTTT. This sequence encodes CASSFQGLTTGELFF. The chain uses TRBV5-4 and TRBJ2-2, with D perhaps matching TRBD2 (6 bases). Trimming pared 2 bases from V and 5 bases from J, leaving 13 bases between. This CDR3 comprises 15 residues. Germline CDR1 and CDR2: SGHNT and YYREEE (reference sequence).

Points on this clone: A much larger clone is a single base away; this may be a read error. The V and J genes are TRBV9 and TRBJ2-1, with a tentative D call TRBD2 (7 bases). The V and J ends lost 2 bases and 9 bases respectively, with 15 bases between them. The CDR3 extends over 14 amino acids. Germline V lookup: CDR1 SGDLS, CDR2 YYNGEE. As DNA, the CDR3 is TGTGCCAGCAGCGTGGTTAAGGGGGGGAGTGAGCAGTTCTTC. Residues: CASSVVKGGSEQFF.

This clone was seen a few times. The V call is TRBV6-5, the J call TRBJ1-1; D unresolved. Trimming pared 4 bases from V and 1 base from J, leaving 4 bases between. This CDR3 has 12 amino acids. Looked up from germline, CDR1 is MNHEY and CDR2 is SVGAGI. The CDR3 nucleotides read TGTGCCAGCAGTTTCCGGAACACTGAAGCTTTCTTT. Translating gives CASSFRNTEAFF.

This clone has just a few counts. A much larger clone lies one base from this, so it may be a read error. This chain uses TRBV7-8 with TRBJ1-4; no clear D gene. CDR1 and CDR2 from the germline V gene are SGHVS and FQNEAQ. The CDR3 runs 15 residues. CDR3 protein: CASSLVPATNEKMFF. CDR3 in DNA: TGTGCCAGCAGCTTAGTCCCTGCAACTAATGAAAAAATGTTTTTT.

The chain combines TRBV7-3 with TRBJ2-7; 9 bases match TRBD1. CDR3 length: 15 amino acids. Trimming at V came to 5 bases and at J to 5 bases, leaving 10 bases not matched to a gene. Germline lookup yields CDR1 SGHTA and CDR2 FQGTGA. The CDR3 region is CASSPTGGASHEQYF. In nucleotides, the CDR3 is TGTGCCAGCAGCCCAACAGGGGGCGCCAGCCACGAGCAGTACTTC. The full variable domain, with the rest looked up from reference TRBV7-3 and TRBJ2-7, is GAGVSQTPSNKVTEKGKYVELRCDPISGHTALYWYRQSLGQGPEFLIYFQGTGAADDSGLPNDRFFAVRPEGSVSTLKIQRTERGDSAVYLCASSPTGGASHEQYFGPGTRLTVT.

Many counts were recorded for this clone. This rearrangement joins TRBV12-3 or TRBV12-4 to TRBJ1-1; a possible D gene is TRBD1 (5 bases). The CDR3 runs 14 residues. Deletions cut 1 base from V and 4 bases from J, with 10 bases between. CDR3 coding DNA: TGTGCCAGCAGTTTAGGGGGGGATGTCACTGAAGCTTTCTTT. Translating it yields CASSLGGDVTEAFF.

The chain recombines TRBV6-1 with TRBJ2-7; D unclear. With 5 bases removed from V and 2 bases from J, the gap between germline ends came to 19 bases. Germline lookup yields CDR1 MNHNS and CDR2 SASEGT. The CDR3 length is 16 residues. CDR3 in DNA: TGTGCCAGCAGTCAAGTCAGTATTAGGGTTACCTACGAGCAGTACTTC. Its translation: CASSQVSIRVTYEQYF.

This clone has a count of ten or more. The CDR3 DNA sequence: TGTGCCAGTAGTATCTCCGGTCCCAATGAAAAACTGTTTTTT. Translated, it gives CASSISGPNEKLFF. V and J are TRBV19 and TRBJ1-4; the D is unclear. The CDR3 has 14 amino acids. Looked up from germline, CDR1 is LNHDA and CDR2 is SQIVND (reference sequence). The germline V and J ends were trimmed by 3 bases and 5 bases, with 10 bases remaining between them.

With respect to this clone: This may stem from a read error, because a much larger clone lies one nucleotide away. This chain connects TRBV28 to TRBJ1-2, with 12 bases lining up with TRBD1. The CDR3 contains 14 residues. The germline CDR1 and CDR2 sequences are MDHEN and SYDVKM. V was clipped by 6 bases and J by 8 bases; unmatched bases: 7. CDR3 bases: TGTGCCAGCAGAACCGGGACAGGGGGCGCCGGCTACACCTTC. Translation: CASRTGTGGAGYTF.

This clone was detected many times. This chain uses TRBV7-2 with TRBJ2-3; TRBD2 aligns across 7 bases. Germline V gene sequence: CDR1 SGHTA, CDR2 FQGNSA. V shed 0 bases, J shed 4 bases, and the junction held 4 bases outside the gene matches. There are 15 residues in the CDR3. CDR3 in DNA: TGTGCCAGCAGCTTAGCGGGACTAACTTCAGATACGCAGTATTTT. Protein: CASSLAGLTSDTQYF.

Of note for this clone: Possible read error: a much larger clone is one base away. The rearrangement joins TRBV28 to TRBJ2-3; D uncertain. The CDR3 totals 11 residues. The germline V and J ends were trimmed by 5 bases and 0 bases, with 0 bases remaining between them. CDR1 and CDR2 (germline): MDHEN, SYDVKM. In DNA, the CDR3 is TGTGCCAGCAGTAGCACAGATACGCAGTATTTT. As protein: CASSSTDTQYF.